What follows are 14 T cell receptor beta chains derived from one specimen sequenced in a study of cytomegalovirus exposure and HLA in healthy donors. 60 Vbeta and 13 Jbeta primers were used in PCR. Using immunoSEQ multiplex PCR, the repertoire was profiled, and TCRdb retains in-frame clones only, with some absent. Of 150,000 to 180,000 clones listed, about 83% are singletons. The source material was PBMCs. These receptors all come from a woman in her thirties or forties in good health and CMV-seronegative.

The chain links TRBV6-1 to TRBJ2-1; D might be TRBD2 (6 bases). The germline V gene encodes CDR1 MNHNS and CDR2 SASEGT. The V end lost 5 bases, the J end lost 3 bases, and 14 bases lay between the germline ends. This CDR3 has 15 residues. The CDR3 region has the DNA TGTGCCAGCAGTTTATCGGGAGTGGTCTACAATGAGCAGTTCTTC. It encodes CASSLSGVVYNEQFF.

V usage is TRBV7-2 and J usage is TRBJ2-7; D not certain. CDR1 SGHTA and CDR2 FQGNSA come from the germline V gene. The CDR3 extends over 15 amino acids. Trimming shortened V by 1 base and J by 3 bases, and 13 bases separated the two germline ends. The CDR3 region has the DNA TGTGCCAGCAGCTTAGTGGCGCAAGGAGTCTACGAGCAGTACTTC. Translation: CASSLVAQGVYEQYF.

This chain connects TRBV27 to TRBJ1-5; the D is unclear. The V gene's germline CDR1 is MNHEY and CDR2 SMNVEV (reference sequence). The V end lost 3 bases, the J end lost 7 bases, and 13 bases lay between the germline ends. The CDR3 length is 14 residues. The DNA for the CDR3 is TGTGCCAGCAGTTTTAGCGGAGGATGGCAGCCCCAGCATTTT. It translates to CASSFSGGWQPQHF.

This chain joins TRBV9 and TRBJ2-7, with D perhaps TRBD1 (6 bases). Between the trimmed V and J ends, which lost 0 bases and 3 bases, there was a span of 13 bases. The CDR3 contains 15 residues. Germline CDR1 is SGDLS and CDR2 is YYNGEE. In nucleotides, the CDR3 is TGTGCCAGCAGCGTAGAGCTGGGGGCGTTCTACGAGCAGTACTTC. It translates to CASSVELGAFYEQYF.

The chain joins TRBV11-3 to TRBJ2-3, with TRBD2 matching over 10 bases. This CDR3 is 15 amino acids long. J lost 2 bases, V lost 4 bases, and 3 bases had no gene match. Germline-derived CDR1 and CDR2 are SGHNT and YENEEA. DNA for the CDR3: TGTGCCAGCAGCTCTGGACTAGCGGTCACAGATACGCAGTATTTT. This codes for CASSSGLAVTDTQYF.

The V gene is TRBV27, the J gene TRBJ2-2, with 10 bases that match TRBD1. Germline CDR1 is MNHEY and CDR2 is SMNVEV (reference sequence). CDR3 length: 16 residues. Germline trimming cut 3 bases from V and 5 bases from J; bases unmatched to any gene: 6. Written as DNA, the CDR3 is TGTGCCAGCAGTTTCTCCGGGACAGGGGTGACCGGGGAGCTGTTTTTT. Translated, it gives CASSFSGTGVTGELFF.

Note on this clone: The junction departs from germline at one end; a sequencing error may be responsible. This chain connects TRBV29-1 to TRBJ2-1, with TRBD2 identical over 12 bases. The V gene's germline CDR1 is SQVTM and CDR2 ANQGSEA. This CDR3 comprises 18 residues. The CDR3 protein is CSVEGRGASGGAPNEQFF. The DNA for the CDR3 is TGCAGCGTAGAAGGCCGTGGGGCTAGCGGGGGGGCCCCCAATGAGCAGTTCTTC.

A few counts support this clone. The chain has TRBV4-1 and TRBJ1-4, with TRBD1 matching over 9 bases. V was pared by 0 bases and J by 11 bases, with 10 bases of the junction left unmatched. Germline CDR1 is MGHRA and CDR2 is YSYEKL. CDR3 length: 16 residues. The DNA of the CDR3 is TGCGCCAGCAGCCAAGAGACTTGGGACAGGGAGGGGAAACTGTTTTTT. It codes for CASSQETWDREGKLFF.

This chain uses TRBV4-1 with TRBJ1-3; perhaps TRBD1 as D (5 bases). This CDR3 region has 15 residues. Germline V gene data show CDR1 as MGHRA and CDR2 as YSYEKL. The V end was cut by 4 bases, the J end by 0 bases, with 10 bases between. Here the CDR3 DNA reads TGCGCCAGCAGCCCACAGGTTCGCTCTGGAAACACCATATATTTT. Encoded protein: CASSPQVRSGNTIYF.

In its sample, this clone was seen once. CDR3 amino acids: CASSPGGSGRYNEQFF. CDR3 nucleotides: TGCGCCAGCAGCCCAGGGGGGAGCGGCCGCTACAATGAGCAGTTCTTC. The chain uses TRBV5-1 and TRBJ2-1; TRBD1 is a possible D gene (7 bases). The CDR3 extends over 16 amino acids. Germline CDR1 SGHRS, CDR2 YFSETQ. V lost 4 bases, J lost 3 bases, and 17 bases lay in between.

V and J are TRBV6-6 and TRBJ2-3; D ambiguous. Trimming took off 6 bases at V and 0 bases at J, with 13 bases between the two ends. The CDR3 runs 15 residues. Germline CDR1 is MNHNY and CDR2 is SVGAGI (reference sequence). CDR3 DNA: TGTGCCAGCAGCCCCACAGACACTAGCACAGATACGCAGTATTTT. It yields the protein CASSPTDTSTDTQYF.

The chain has TRBV7-2 and TRBJ2-7; 8 bases are shared with TRBD2. After removal of 0 bases from V and 2 bases from J, the junction contained 3 bases not matched to a gene. Germline V lookup: CDR1 SGHTA, CDR2 FQGNSA. This CDR3 comprises 15 residues. The CDR3 loop is CASSLASGTTYEQYF. The CDR3 DNA reads TGTGCCAGCAGCTTAGCTAGCGGGACCACCTACGAGCAGTACTTC.

The rearrangement links TRBV6-1 to TRBJ2-5, with TRBD2 matching 7 bases. The DNA end lines up better with TRBJ2-7; the J call may be wrong. This CDR3 spans 16 amino acids. Germline V gene data show CDR1 as MNHNS and CDR2 as SASEGT. CDR3 amino acids: CASSEARRLADYEQYF. The CDR3 DNA reads TGTGCCAGCAGTGAAGCGCGGCGGCTAGCGGACTACGAGCAGTACTTC.

The chain carries TRBV28 and TRBJ2-7; D ambiguous. The V end lost 5 bases, the J end lost 5 bases, and 13 bases lay between the germline ends. Germline assignment: CDR1 MDHEN and CDR2 SYDVKM. This CDR3 has 13 residues. The CDR3 coding sequence is TGTGCCAGCAGTCCGCCTCCGCAGGACGAGCAGTACTTC. Translated, it gives CASSPPPQDEQYF.